The 30 T cell receptor beta chains listed next were all sequenced from one sample in a study of shared clonotypes between healthy human individuals. The repertoire was sequenced with immunoSEQ multiplex PCR; TCRdb's copy has only in-frame clones and lacks some. Here the sample spans more than 500,000 clones, approximately 94% being singletons. The specimen sequenced was naive CD4+ T cells sorted from blood. Subset meaning: CD45RA+ positively selected. The source of these receptors is a woman aged 25 to 39 in good health.

V usage is TRBV5-1 and J usage is TRBJ2-3, with 8 positions matching TRBD2. Trimming removed 4 bases from V and 0 bases from J; junction bases left unmatched: 10. Germline V CDR1 and CDR2: SGHRS, YFSETQ. The CDR3 contains 17 residues. The CDR3: CASSLLRASGSTDTQYF. The CDR3 DNA follows: TGCGCCAGCAGCCTACTTCGGGCTAGCGGGAGCACAGATACGCAGTATTTT. The whole variable domain, remainder taken from reference TRBV5-1 and TRBJ2-3, is KAGVTQTPRYLIKTRGQQVTLSCSPISGHRSVSWYQQTPGQGLQFLFEYFSETQRNKGNFPGRFSGRQFSNSRSEMNVSTLELGDSALYLCASSLLRASGSTDTQYFGPGTRLTVL.

The V call is TRBV11-2, the J call TRBJ2-6, with D uncertain. The germline gives CDR1 SGHAT, CDR2 FQNNGV. This CDR3 spans 18 amino acids. V shed 1 base and J shed 0 bases, with 13 bases lying between them. CDR3: CASSLGGYMRSGANVLTF. The CDR3 DNA is TGTGCCAGCAGCTTAGGGGGTTACATGCGCTCTGGGGCCAACGTCCTGACTTTC.

The chain has TRBV6-5 and TRBJ2-2; D is perhaps TRBD2 (5 bases). The length of the CDR3 is 13 residues. Germline V CDR1 and CDR2: MNHEY, SVGAGI. The V gene lost 8 bases and the J gene lost 2 bases, with 9 bases spanning the gap. CDR3 in DNA: TGTGCCAGCGCGGGTGAAAACACCGGGGAGCTGTTTTTT. Protein product: CASAGENTGELFF.

The genes are TRBV9 and TRBJ2-3; D gene unclear. Trimming removed 0 bases from V and 0 bases from J, with 8 bases in between. From germline, CDR1 is SGDLS and CDR2 YYNGEE. The CDR3 is made up of 15 amino acids. The CDR3 protein is CASSVEHSSTDTQYF. Written as DNA, the CDR3 is TGTGCCAGCAGCGTAGAACATTCCAGCACAGATACGCAGTATTTT. The entire variable domain, with the rest obtained from reference TRBV9 and TRBJ2-3, is as follows: DSGVTQTPKHLITATGQRVTLRCSPRSGDLSVYWYQQSLDQGLQFLIQYYNGEERAKGNILERFSAQQFPDLHSELNLSSLELGDSALYFCASSVEHSSTDTQYFGPGTRLTVL.

The chain recombines TRBV10-3 with TRBJ2-3, with TRBD2 as a possible D gene (6 bases). The CDR3 consists of 14 residues. V dropped 11 bases and J dropped 0 bases, with 15 bases sitting between them. In germline, CDR1 is ENHRY, CDR2 SYGVKD. CDR3 residues: CAVQLAASTDTQYF. The CDR3 DNA follows: TGTGCCGTCCAATTAGCGGCTAGCACAGATACGCAGTATTTT.

The rearrangement uses TRBV28 and TRBJ1-3, with unresolved D. From germline, CDR1 is MDHEN and CDR2 SYDVKM. V lost 4 bases to trimming and J lost 0 bases, with 13 bases between them. CDR3 length: 16 residues. CDR3 nucleotide sequence: TGTGCCAGCAGTTATGAGGATTGGAGCTCTGGAAACACCATATATTTT. This codes for CASSYEDWSSGNTIYF. Looking up the rest from reference TRBV28 and TRBJ1-3 gives the full variable domain: DVKVTQSSRYLVKRTGEKVFLECVQDMDHENMFWYRQDPGLGLRLIYFSYDVKMKEKGDIPEGYSVSREKKERFSLILESASTNQTSMYLCASSYEDWSSGNTIYFGEGSWLTVV.

This rearrangement joins TRBV10-3 to TRBJ1-5; 11 nucleotides align to TRBD1. Germline CDR1 reads ENHRY; CDR2 reads SYGVKD. The J segment lost 5 bases and the V segment lost 10 bases, leaving 10 bases of the junction unmatched. This CDR3 comprises 15 residues. The CDR3 protein is CATGTGGGPDQPQHF. CDR3 DNA sequence: TGTGCCACCGGGACAGGGGGAGGGCCCGATCAGCCCCAGCATTTT.

This chain joins TRBV11-2 and TRBJ2-2, with 9 bases identical to TRBD2. Germline V gene lookup returns CDR1 SGHAT and CDR2 FQNNGV. The V and J ends lost 3 bases and 5 bases, in that order; junction bases with no gene match: 4. The CDR3 has 15 amino acids. The CDR3 protein is CASSFSGSGTGELFF. CDR3 nucleotide sequence: TGTGCCAGCAGCTTTAGCGGGAGTGGTACCGGGGAGCTGTTTTTT.

The chain carries TRBV7-2 and TRBJ1-5; a possible D gene is TRBD1 (6 bases). Trimming left V 3 bases short and J 6 bases short, with 9 bases between. CDR3 length: 13 residues. Germline values: CDR1 SGHTA, CDR2 FQGNSA. DNA of the CDR3: TGTGCCAGCAGCTTCAGGGGACGTCAGCCCCAGCATTTT. Translated: CASSFRGRQPQHF.

This clone was recorded once. J is TRBJ2-1 and V is TRBV29-1; the D gene is possibly TRBD2 (5 bases). Germline values: CDR1 SQVTM, CDR2 ANQGSEA. V was cut by 6 bases and J by 9 bases, with 24 bases left in between. The CDR3 has 15 amino acids. This CDR3 reads CSVSPWLRVRGEQFF. The CDR3, as DNA: TGCAGCGTCTCCCCCTGGCTGAGAGTACGGGGTGAGCAGTTCTTC.

Comments on this clone: Mismatch with germline at one junction end may stem from a read error. CDR3 sequence: CASSQPGTGSYGQYF. CDR3 nucleotides: TGCGCCAGCAGCCAACCGGGGACAGGGTCCTACGGGCAGTACTTC. The chain has TRBV4-1 and TRBJ2-7; 9 bases are a match to TRBD1. CDR1 MGHRA and CDR2 YSYEKL come from the germline V gene. There are 15 residues in the CDR3.

To note about this clone: The germline gene is not matched at one end of the junction; a read error may be the cause. The chain joins TRBV6-4 to TRBJ1-4; a possible D gene is TRBD1 (5 bases). This CDR3 has 15 residues. Germline V gives CDR1 MRHNA, CDR2 SNTAGT. The CDR3 bases are TGTGCCAGCAGTGACGTGCCAGGGACTAGTGAAAAACTGTTTTTT. Translation gives CASSDVPGTSEKLFF.

The chain joins TRBV6-6 to TRBJ2-1, with 8 bases fitting TRBD2. The J segment lost 2 bases and the V segment lost 5 bases, leaving 5 bases of the junction unmatched. The CDR3 loop spans 15 amino acids. Germline V gives CDR1 MNHNY, CDR2 SVGAGI (reference sequence). The CDR3: CASSPPAGAYNEQFF. CDR3 DNA: TGTGCCAGCAGTCCTCCAGCGGGAGCCTACAATGAGCAGTTCTTC.

This chain uses TRBV29-1 with TRBJ2-1; 9 nucleotides line up with TRBD2. CDR3 length: 17 residues. V trimming: 6 bases; J trimming: 1 base; junction bases outside the gene matches: 13. Germline assignment: CDR1 SQVTM and CDR2 ANQGSEA. CDR3 in amino acids: CSVTILSGRKSYNEQFF. The DNA of the CDR3 is TGCAGCGTCACCATCCTCAGCGGGAGGAAGTCCTACAATGAGCAGTTCTTC.

The CDR3 sequence: CASSWGLGQGNEQFF. Written as DNA, the CDR3 is TGTGCCAGCAGCTGGGGCTTAGGACAGGGCAATGAGCAGTTCTTC. V is TRBV11-3 and J is TRBJ2-1; 8 bases are a match to TRBD1. CDR1 and CDR2 (germline): SGHNT, YENEEA. After removal of 4 bases from V and 6 bases from J, the junction contained 8 bases not matched to a gene. The CDR3 totals 15 residues.

V is TRBV29-1 and J is TRBJ1-2; D is perhaps TRBD1 (5 bases). The CDR3 totals 11 residues. The V end was cut by 4 bases, the J end by 8 bases, with 11 bases between. The germline CDR1 and CDR2 sequences are SQVTM and ANQGSEA. The CDR3 loop reads CSVGQLEGYTF. The CDR3 DNA sequence: TGCAGCGTTGGACAGCTGGAGGGCTACACCTTC. Combining the CDR3 with reference TRBV29-1 and TRBJ1-2 gives the whole variable domain SAVISQKPSRDICQRGTSLTIQCQVDSQVTMMFWYRQQPGQSLTLIATANQGSEATYESGFVIDKFPISRPNLTFSTLTVSNMSPEDSSIYLCSVGQLEGYTFGSGTRLTVV.

This chain connects TRBV5-4 to TRBJ1-5; perhaps TRBD1 as D (5 bases). CDR3 size: 14 residues. With 5 bases removed from V and 3 bases from J, the gap between germline ends came to 12 bases. Per the germline V gene, CDR1 is SGHNT and CDR2 is YYREEE (reference sequence). This chain's CDR3 is CASSPDKTNQPQHF. CDR3 sequence (DNA): TGTGCCAGCAGTCCGGACAAAACCAATCAGCCCCAGCATTTT.

V is TRBV6-1 and J is TRBJ1-4; tentative D call: TRBD1 (5 bases). The ends were cut back, 0 bases at V and 5 bases at J, with 10 bases in the middle. The CDR3 is 15 amino acids. Germline values: CDR1 MNHNS, CDR2 SASEGT. DNA for the CDR3: TGTGCCAGCAGTGAAGCTGTATGGGGGAATGAAAAACTGTTTTTT. Amino acid sequence: CASSEAVWGNEKLFF.

This chain connects TRBV7-9 to TRBJ1-3; no reliable D call. V gave up 4 bases and J gave up 2 bases, with 15 bases separating them. The CDR3 spans 16 residues. Germline V CDR1 and CDR2: SEHNR, FQNEAQ (reference sequence). The CDR3 nucleotides are TGTGCCAGCAGCTCAAGGTGGGAGGGAACTGGAAACACCATATATTTT. It translates to CASSSRWEGTGNTIYF.

Points on this clone: No conserved phenylalanine or tryptophan is present at the end of the CDR3, so a read error is the likely explanation. The DNA is omitted, as the CDR3 cannot be located on it reliably, and the CDR3 follows TCRdb's listing. This chain connects TRBV20-1 to TRBJ1-1. CDR1 and CDR2 (germline): DFQATT, SNEGSKA (reference sequence). Ends included, the CDR3 has 10 residues. This chain's CDR3 is CSASQTRDAR.

J is TRBJ1-1 and V is TRBV7-3; 8 bases map to TRBD1. Germline CDR1 reads SGHTA; CDR2 reads FQGTGA. Trimming cost V 4 bases and J 4 bases; bases outside gene matches: 8. The CDR3 is 15 residues long. The CDR3 reads CASSYTGGAGTEAFF. CDR3 sequence (DNA): TGTGCCAGCAGCTACACAGGGGGTGCGGGCACTGAAGCTTTCTTT.

V usage is TRBV19 and J usage is TRBJ1-2; D call uncertain. This CDR3 is built from 11 residues. V was cut by 4 bases and J by 3 bases, with 3 bases left in between. Germline CDR1 is LNHDA and CDR2 is SQIVND (reference sequence). DNA of the CDR3: TGTGCCAGTAGTAGGGACTATGGCTACACCTTC. Translated, it gives CASSRDYGYTF. Full variable domain (rest looked up from reference TRBV19 and TRBJ1-2): DGGITQSPKYLFRKEGQNVTLSCEQNLNHDAMYWYRQDPGQGLRLIYYSQIVNDFQKGDIAEGYSVSREKKESFPLTVTSAQKNPTAFYLCASSRDYGYTFGSGTRLTVV.

The CDR3 bases are TGTGCCAGCAGCAAAGATGCGGGGCGCCCAGCACGGGGGACCCAGTACTTC. As protein: CASSKDAGRPARGTQYF. This chain links TRBV21-1 with TRBJ2-5; the table's TRBD2 call for D was not verified on the DNA. TRBV21-1 is classified as a pseudogene. This CDR3 has 17 residues.

J is TRBJ1-2 and V is TRBV5-1; TRBD1 might be the D (6 bases). In germline, CDR1 is SGHRS, CDR2 YFSETQ. Deletions cut 4 bases from V and 3 bases from J, with 16 bases between. The CDR3 has 15 amino acids. For the CDR3, the DNA is TGCGCCAGCAGCCAGAACCCGGAGGGGGACTATGGCTACACCTTC. It encodes CASSQNPEGDYGYTF.

The rearrangement joins TRBV28 to TRBJ2-7; 9 bases line up with TRBD2. CDR3 length: 14 amino acids. Trimming took 7 bases from V and 5 from J; bases not matched to a gene: 9. From germline, CDR1 is MDHEN and CDR2 SYDVKM. CDR3 amino acids: CASTLAGTRNEQYF. The CDR3 region has the DNA TGTGCCAGCACCCTAGCGGGAACTAGGAACGAGCAGTACTTC.

The chain combines TRBV6-1 with TRBJ1-1, with a possible D match to TRBD1 (6 bases). The CDR3 length is 14 residues. Deletions cut 6 bases from V and 3 bases from J, with 14 bases between. Germline V CDR1 and CDR2: MNHNS, SASEGT. As DNA, the CDR3 is TGTGCCAGCAGAGTAACAGGGTCCGACACTGAAGCTTTCTTT. It translates to CASRVTGSDTEAFF.

This clone was observed once. The J gene is TRBJ2-2, the V gene TRBV28; perhaps D is TRBD1 or TRBD2 (6 bases each). The CDR3 runs to 13 residues. Germline assignment: CDR1 MDHEN and CDR2 SYDVKM. The germline V and J ends were trimmed by 11 bases and 5 bases, with 15 bases remaining between them. This CDR3 reads CALGGRGTGELFF. CDR3 nucleotide sequence: TGTGCCTTAGGGGGGAGAGGTACCGGGGAGCTGTTTTTT.

The rearrangement joins TRBV5-4 to TRBJ1-2, with D tentatively TRBD1 (6 bases). The V end was cut by 3 bases, the J end by 6 bases, with 18 bases between. The CDR3 spans 15 residues. Germline V gene data show CDR1 as SGHNT and CDR2 as YYREEE (reference sequence). In DNA, the CDR3 is TGTGCCAGCAGCTGGGATTGGAGGACAGTAGATGGCTACACCTTC. Protein: CASSWDWRTVDGYTF.

This chain connects TRBV6-5 to TRBJ2-7; possibly TRBD2 for D (5 bases). V was shortened by 6 bases and J by 6 bases, with 15 bases between the two germline ends. Germline-derived CDR1 and CDR2 are MNHEY and SVGAGI. This CDR3 comprises 13 residues. Here the CDR3 reads CASRANGLLEQYF. CDR3 nucleotides: TGTGCCAGCAGGGCGAACGGACTCCTCGAGCAGTACTTC.

As regards this clone: One end of the junction fails to match germline, which may point to a read error. The CDR3 protein is CASSITVPLGSNEQYF. In DNA, the CDR3 is TGCGCCAGCAGCATTACAGTGCCCCTTGGCTCCAACGAGCAGTACTTC. This chain uses TRBV5-1 with TRBJ2-7; no clear D. Germline loops: CDR1 SGHRS, CDR2 YFSETQ. The CDR3 is 16 amino acids.